This T cell receptor beta chain was obtained from a study of PD-1 blockade in classical Hodgkin lymphoma. Study-wide results and caveats: At baseline, newly diagnosed patients reportedly showed less TCR diversity than healthy donors.

This clone appeared a few times. Its antigen is as yet unknown. Relapse after autologous stem cell transplantation occurred in every patient, and brentuximab vedotin exposure varied. Trimming shortened V by 6 bases and J by 0 bases, and 15 bases separated the two germline ends. This CDR3 contains 15 residues. Germline V gene sequence: CDR1 LNHDA, CDR2 SQIVND (reference sequence). Clones were sequenced by immunoSEQ multiplex PCR, and TCRdb holds only the in-frame ones, with some missing. The sample contains some 12,000 clones, around 75% of which appear only once. The V and J genes are TRBV19 and TRBJ2-7, with no clear D. The clonotype originates from a human donor with classical Hodgkin lymphoma. This specimen was peripheral blood mononuclear cells (PBMCs), taken at baseline. Written as DNA, the CDR3 is TGTGCCAGTAGCCCGTCCGAACCGGGCTCCTACGAGCAGTACTTC. Translating it yields CASSPSEPGSYEQYF. The entire variable domain, with the rest obtained from reference TRBV19 and TRBJ2-7, is as follows: DGGITQSPKYLFRKEGQNVTLSCEQNLNHDAMYWYRQDPGQGLRLIYYSQIVNDFQKGDIAEGYSVSREKKESFPLTVTSAQKNPTAFYLCASSPSEPGSYEQYFGPGTRLTVT.